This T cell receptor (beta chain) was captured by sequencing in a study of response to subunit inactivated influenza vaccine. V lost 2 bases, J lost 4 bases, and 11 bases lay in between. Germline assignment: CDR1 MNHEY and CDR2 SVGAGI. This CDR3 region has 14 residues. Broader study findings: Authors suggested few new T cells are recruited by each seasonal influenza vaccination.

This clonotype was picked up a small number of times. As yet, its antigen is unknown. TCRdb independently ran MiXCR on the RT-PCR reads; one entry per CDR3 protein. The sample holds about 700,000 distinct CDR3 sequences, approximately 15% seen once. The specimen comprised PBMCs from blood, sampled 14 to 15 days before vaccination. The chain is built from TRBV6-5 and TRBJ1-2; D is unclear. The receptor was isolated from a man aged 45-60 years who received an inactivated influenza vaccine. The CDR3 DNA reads TGTGCCAGCAGTTACGCTGGCAGCCTCTATGGCTACACCTTC. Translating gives CASSYAGSLYGYTF.